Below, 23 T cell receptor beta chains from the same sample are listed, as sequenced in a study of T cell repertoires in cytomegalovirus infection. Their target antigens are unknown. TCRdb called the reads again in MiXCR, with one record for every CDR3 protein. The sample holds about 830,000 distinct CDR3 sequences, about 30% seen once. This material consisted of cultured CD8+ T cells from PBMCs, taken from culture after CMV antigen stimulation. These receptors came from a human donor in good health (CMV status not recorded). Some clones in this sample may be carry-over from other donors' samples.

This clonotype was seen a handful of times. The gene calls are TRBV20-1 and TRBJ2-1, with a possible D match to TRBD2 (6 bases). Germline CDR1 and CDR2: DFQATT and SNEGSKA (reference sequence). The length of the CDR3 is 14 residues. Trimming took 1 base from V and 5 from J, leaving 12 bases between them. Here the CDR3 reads CSARVVRGHNEQFF. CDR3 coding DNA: TGCAGTGCTAGAGTGGTGCGGGGACACAATGAGCAGTTCTTC.

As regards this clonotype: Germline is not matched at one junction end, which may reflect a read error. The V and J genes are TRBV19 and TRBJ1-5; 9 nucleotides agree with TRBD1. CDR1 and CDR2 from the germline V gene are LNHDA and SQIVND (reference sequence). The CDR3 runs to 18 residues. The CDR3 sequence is CASSPYPGQGYSNKPQHF. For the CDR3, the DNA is TGTGCCAGTAGTCCTTACCCGGGACAGGGTTATAGCAATAAGCCCCAGCATTTT. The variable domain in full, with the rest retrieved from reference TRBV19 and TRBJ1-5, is DGGITQSPKYLFRKEGQNVTLSCEQNLNHDAMYWYRQDPGQGLRLIYYSQIVNDFQKGDIAEGYSVSREKKESFPLTVTSAQKNPTAFYLCASSPYPGQGYSNKPQHFGDGTRLSIL.

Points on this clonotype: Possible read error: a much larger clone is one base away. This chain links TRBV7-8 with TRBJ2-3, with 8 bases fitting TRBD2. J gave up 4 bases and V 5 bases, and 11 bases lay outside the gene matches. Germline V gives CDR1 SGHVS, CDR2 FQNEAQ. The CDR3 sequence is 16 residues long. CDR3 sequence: CASSPYSGDLSDTQYF. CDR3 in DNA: TGTGCCAGCAGCCCCTATAGCGGGGACCTCTCAGATACGCAGTATTTT.

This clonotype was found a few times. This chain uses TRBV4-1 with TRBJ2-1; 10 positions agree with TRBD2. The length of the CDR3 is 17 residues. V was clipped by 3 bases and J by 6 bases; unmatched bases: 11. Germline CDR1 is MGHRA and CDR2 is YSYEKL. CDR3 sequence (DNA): TGCGCCAGCAGCCATGGTAGCGGGGGGCCCAACCCCAATGAGCAGTTCTTC. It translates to CASSHGSGGPNPNEQFF.

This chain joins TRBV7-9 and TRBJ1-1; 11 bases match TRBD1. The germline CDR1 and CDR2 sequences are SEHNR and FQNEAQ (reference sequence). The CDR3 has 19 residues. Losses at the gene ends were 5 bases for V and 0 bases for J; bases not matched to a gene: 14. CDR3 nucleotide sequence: TGTGCCAGCAGCCCGGGACAGGGGGTTCCGAAAGAGATGAACACTGAAGCTTTCTTT. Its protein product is CASSPGQGVPKEMNTEAFF. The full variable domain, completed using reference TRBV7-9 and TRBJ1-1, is DTGVSQNPRHKITKRGQNVTFRCDPISEHNRLYWYRQTLGQGPEFLTYFQNEAQLEKSRLLSDRFSAERPKGSFSTLEIQRTEQGDSAMYLCASSPGQGVPKEMNTEAFFGQGTRLTVV.

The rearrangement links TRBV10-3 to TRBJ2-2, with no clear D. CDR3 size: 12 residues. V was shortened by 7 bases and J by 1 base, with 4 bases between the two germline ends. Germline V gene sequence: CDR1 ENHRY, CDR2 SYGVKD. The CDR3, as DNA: TGTGCCATCACTGGGAACACCGGGGAGCTGTTTTTT. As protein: CAITGNTGELFF.

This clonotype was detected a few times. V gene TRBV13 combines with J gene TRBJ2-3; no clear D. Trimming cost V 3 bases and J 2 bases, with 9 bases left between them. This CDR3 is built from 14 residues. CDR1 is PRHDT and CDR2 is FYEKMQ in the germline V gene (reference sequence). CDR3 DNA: TGTGCCAGCAGCTTTAACAGACACACAGATACGCAGTATTTT. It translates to CASSFNRHTDTQYF.

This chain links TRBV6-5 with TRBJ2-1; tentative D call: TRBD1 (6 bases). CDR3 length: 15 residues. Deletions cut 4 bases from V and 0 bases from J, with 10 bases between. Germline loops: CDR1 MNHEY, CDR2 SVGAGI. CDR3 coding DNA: TGTGCCAGCAGTTTTACACAGGGCTCCTACAATGAGCAGTTCTTC. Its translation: CASSFTQGSYNEQFF.

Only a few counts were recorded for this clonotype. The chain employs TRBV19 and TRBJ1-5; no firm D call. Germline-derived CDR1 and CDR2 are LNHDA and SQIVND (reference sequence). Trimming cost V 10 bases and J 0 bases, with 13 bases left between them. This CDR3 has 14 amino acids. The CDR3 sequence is CATLDFYSNQPQHF. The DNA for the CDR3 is TGTGCCACCCTAGACTTTTATAGCAATCAGCCCCAGCATTTT.

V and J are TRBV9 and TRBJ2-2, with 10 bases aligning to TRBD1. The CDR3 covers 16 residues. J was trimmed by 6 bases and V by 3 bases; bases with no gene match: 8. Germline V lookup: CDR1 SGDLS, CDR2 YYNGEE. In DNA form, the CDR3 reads TGTGCCAGCAGCGCCCCCCGGGACAGGGGTTCCGGGGAGCTGTTTTTT. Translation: CASSAPRDRGSGELFF.

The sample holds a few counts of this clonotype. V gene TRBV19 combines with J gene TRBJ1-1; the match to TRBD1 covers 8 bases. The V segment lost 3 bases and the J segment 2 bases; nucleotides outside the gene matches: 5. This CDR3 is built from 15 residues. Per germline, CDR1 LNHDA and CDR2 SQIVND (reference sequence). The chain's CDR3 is CASSMNRGVNTEAFF. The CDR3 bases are TGTGCCAGTAGTATGAACAGGGGGGTAAACACTGAAGCTTTCTTT.

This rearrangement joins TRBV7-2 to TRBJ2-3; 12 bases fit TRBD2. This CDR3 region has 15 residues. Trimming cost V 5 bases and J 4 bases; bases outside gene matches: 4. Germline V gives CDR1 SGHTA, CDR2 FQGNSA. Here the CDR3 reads CASSKLAGGADTQYF. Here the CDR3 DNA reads TGTGCCAGCAGCAAACTAGCGGGGGGCGCAGATACGCAGTATTTT. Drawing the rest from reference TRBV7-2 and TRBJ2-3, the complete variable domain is GAGVSQSPSNKVTEKGKDVELRCDPISGHTALYWYRQSLGQGLEFLIYFQGNSAPDKSGLPSDRFSAERTGGSVSTLTIQRTQQEDSAVYLCASSKLAGGADTQYFGPGTRLTVL.

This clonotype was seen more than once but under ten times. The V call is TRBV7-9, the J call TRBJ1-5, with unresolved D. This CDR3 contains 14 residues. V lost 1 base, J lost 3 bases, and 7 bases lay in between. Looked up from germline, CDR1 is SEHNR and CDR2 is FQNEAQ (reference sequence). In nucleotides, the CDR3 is TGTGCCAGCAGCTTAGTGGGCCTCAATCAGCCCCAGCATTTT. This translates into CASSLVGLNQPQHF.

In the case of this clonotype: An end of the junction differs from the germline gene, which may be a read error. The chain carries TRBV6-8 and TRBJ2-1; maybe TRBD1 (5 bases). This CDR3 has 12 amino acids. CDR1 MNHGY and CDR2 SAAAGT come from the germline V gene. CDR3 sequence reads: CANSETVNEQFF. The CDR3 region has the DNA TGTGCCAACAGTGAGACAGTCAATGAGCAGTTCTTC.

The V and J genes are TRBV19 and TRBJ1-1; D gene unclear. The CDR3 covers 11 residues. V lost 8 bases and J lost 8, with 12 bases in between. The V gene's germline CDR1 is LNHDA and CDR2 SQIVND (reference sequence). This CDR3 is CASYGGEEAFF. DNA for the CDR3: TGTGCCAGTTACGGTGGGGAAGAAGCTTTCTTT. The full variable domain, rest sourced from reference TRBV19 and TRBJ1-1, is DGGITQSPKYLFRKEGQNVTLSCEQNLNHDAMYWYRQDPGQGLRLIYYSQIVNDFQKGDIAEGYSVSREKKESFPLTVTSAQKNPTAFYLCASYGGEEAFFGQGTRLTVV.

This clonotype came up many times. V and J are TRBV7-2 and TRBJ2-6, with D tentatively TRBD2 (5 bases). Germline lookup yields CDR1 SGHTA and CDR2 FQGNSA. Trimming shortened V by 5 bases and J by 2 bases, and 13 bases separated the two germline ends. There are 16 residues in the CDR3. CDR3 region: CASSESGIAGANVLTF. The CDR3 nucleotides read TGTGCCAGCAGCGAATCGGGGATAGCTGGGGCCAACGTCCTGACTTTC.

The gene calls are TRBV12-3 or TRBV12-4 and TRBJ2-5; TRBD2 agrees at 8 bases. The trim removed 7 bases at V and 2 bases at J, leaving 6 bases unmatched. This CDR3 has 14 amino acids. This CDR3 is CASTYSGEQETQYF. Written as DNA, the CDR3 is TGTGCCAGCACCTATAGCGGGGAGCAAGAGACCCAGTACTTC.

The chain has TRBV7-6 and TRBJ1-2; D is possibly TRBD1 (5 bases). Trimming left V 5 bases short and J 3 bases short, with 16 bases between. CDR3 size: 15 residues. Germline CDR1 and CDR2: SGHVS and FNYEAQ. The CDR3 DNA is TGTGCCAGCAGCACCGGGGGAGGCCCGGACTATGGCTACACCTTC. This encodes CASSTGGGPDYGYTF.

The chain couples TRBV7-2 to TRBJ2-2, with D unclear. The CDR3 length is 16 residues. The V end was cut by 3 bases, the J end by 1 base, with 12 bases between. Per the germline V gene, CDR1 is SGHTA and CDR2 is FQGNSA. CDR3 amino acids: CASSFKYRLNTGELFF. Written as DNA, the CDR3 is TGTGCCAGCAGCTTTAAATACAGATTGAACACCGGGGAGCTGTTTTTT. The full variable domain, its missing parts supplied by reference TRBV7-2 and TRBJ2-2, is GAGVSQSPSNKVTEKGKDVELRCDPISGHTALYWYRQSLGQGLEFLIYFQGNSAPDKSGLPSDRFSAERTGGSVSTLTIQRTQQEDSAVYLCASSFKYRLNTGELFFGEGSRLTVL.

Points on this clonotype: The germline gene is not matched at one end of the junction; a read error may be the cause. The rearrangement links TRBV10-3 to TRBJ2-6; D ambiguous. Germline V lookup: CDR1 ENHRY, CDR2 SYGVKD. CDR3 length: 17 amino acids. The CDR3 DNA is TGTGCCATCAGGAAGCCGAGTGGAAACTCTAGGGCCAACGTCCTGACTTTC. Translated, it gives CAIRKPSGNSRANVLTF.

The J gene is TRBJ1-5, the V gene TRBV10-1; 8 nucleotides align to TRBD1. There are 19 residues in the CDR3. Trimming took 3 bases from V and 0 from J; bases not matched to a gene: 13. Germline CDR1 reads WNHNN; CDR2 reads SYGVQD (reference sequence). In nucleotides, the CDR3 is TGCGCCAGCAGTGAATCCGGGACAGGCCCTGAGGCTAGCAATCAGCCCCAGCATTTT. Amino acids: CASSESGTGPEASNQPQHF.

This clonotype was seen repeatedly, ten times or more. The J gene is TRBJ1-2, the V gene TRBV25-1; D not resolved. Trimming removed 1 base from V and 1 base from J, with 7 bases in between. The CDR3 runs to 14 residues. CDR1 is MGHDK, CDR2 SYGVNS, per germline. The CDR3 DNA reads TGTGCCAGCAGTGAATGGAACGATAACTATGGCTACACCTTC. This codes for CASSEWNDNYGYTF.

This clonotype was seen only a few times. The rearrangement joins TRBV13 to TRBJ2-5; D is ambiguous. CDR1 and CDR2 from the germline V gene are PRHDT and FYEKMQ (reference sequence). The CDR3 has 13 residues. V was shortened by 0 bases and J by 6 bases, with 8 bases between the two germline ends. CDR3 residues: CASSLGRRKTQYF. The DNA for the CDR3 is TGTGCCAGCAGCTTAGGAAGGCGGAAGACCCAGTACTTC.